Listed below are T cell receptor beta chains from one sample, sequenced in a study of graft-versus-host responses after intestinal transplantation. Assay used: immunoSEQ multiplex PCR; TCRdb lists only in-frame clones, some missing. The sample yields 85,000 to 100,000 clones, less than 95% seen once. Antigens of these TCRs are unknown. Sample: unstimulated CD8+ T cells sorted from spleen or lymph node cells, taken before transplant. Receptors originate from a human donor who was the organ donor for an intestinal transplant. Both conserved end residues are part of each CDR3. A D gene is named only where the DNA matches it firmly. Not every row has a clone size; where given, it reads once, few, many or a size class.

v_gene	d_gene	j_gene	abundance	len	CDR3aa	CDR3nt
TRBV2	TRBD1	TRBJ1-2	-	18	CASSESLGQGLTNYGYTF	TGTGCCAGCAGTGAATCCCTAGGACAGGGATTAACTAACTATGGCTACACCTTC
TRBV10-3	TRBD1	TRBJ2-2	-	14	CAVQGQGYTGELFF	TGTGCCGTCCAGGGACAGGGGTACACCGGGGAGCTGTTTTTT
TRBV5-6	-	TRBJ1-5	few	12	CASSIGAQPQHF	TGTGCCAGCAGCATAGGGGCTCAGCCCCAGCATTTT
TRBV6-5	-	TRBJ1-1	-	13	CASSTRGYTEAFF	TGTGCCAGCAGTACACGAGGGTACACTGAAGCTTTCTTT
TRBV13	TRBD2	TRBJ2-1	-	19	CASSSSMGSSGGTYNEQFF	TGTGCCAGCAGCTCCTCTATGGGATCTAGCGGGGGTACCTACAATGAGCAGTTCTTC
TRBV7-9	-	TRBJ1-3	-	17	CASIQPLGFCSGNTIYF	TGTGCCAGCATCCAACCCCTGGGCTTCTGCTCTGGAAACACCATATATTTT
TRBV18	-	TRBJ1-5	-	13	CASSPGSNQPQHF	TGTGCCAGCTCACCAGGCAGCAATCAGCCCCAGCATTTT
TRBV2	TRBD2	TRBJ2-2	-	17	CASSELESGRASGELFF	TGTGCCAGCAGTGAGTTGGAGAGCGGGAGGGCATCCGGGGAGCTGTTTTTT
TRBV4-1	TRBD2	TRBJ2-5	-	16	CASSPLGGLAQETQYF	TGCGCCAGCAGCCCCCTGGGGGGACTAGCTCAAGAGACCCAGTACTTC
TRBV7-6	-	TRBJ2-3	once	18	CASSSTPWDLTSTDTQYF	TGTGCCAGCAGCTCAACACCCTGGGACTTAACTAGCACAGATACGCAGTATTTT
TRBV2	TRBD1	TRBJ2-5	-	15	CASSEVGQSQETQYF	TGTGCCAGCAGTGAAGTGGGACAGAGCCAAGAGACCCAGTACTTC
TRBV6-5	-	TRBJ1-1	-	13	CASRYTANTEAFF	TGTGCCAGCAGGTATACAGCGAACACTGAAGCTTTCTTT
TRBV7-3	-	TRBJ2-5	-	13	CASSLDYGTTQYF	TGTGCCAGCAGCTTAGACTACGGAACAACCCAGTACTTC
TRBV4-1	-	TRBJ1-2	-	16	CASSQATGFLVYGYTF	TGCGCCAGCAGCCAAGCAACAGGGTTTCTAGTCTATGGCTACACCTTC
TRBV28	-	TRBJ1-5	-	13	CASRKRNHQPQHF	TGTGCCAGCAGAAAGAGAAATCATCAGCCCCAGCATTTT
TRBV29-1	-	TRBJ1-6	-	14	CSVEEGADNSPLHF	TGCAGCGTTGAAGAGGGAGCTGATAATTCACCCCTCCACTTT
TRBV7-3	TRBD1	TRBJ2-1	-	15	CASSLVTGGRNEQFF	TGTGCCAGCAGCTTAGTGACAGGGGGCCGCAATGAGCAGTTCTTC
TRBV5-1	TRBD1	TRBJ2-7	few	15	CASSLAGQVRDEQYF	TGCGCCAGCAGCTTGGCCGGACAGGTTCGCGACGAGCAGTACTTC
TRBV28	-	TRBJ1-2	-	15	CASSPLAYGEYGYTF	TGTGCCAGCAGTCCCCTTGCCTACGGGGAATATGGCTACACCTTC
TRBV19	TRBD2	TRBJ2-1	-	17	CASSTTSYASGDNEQFF	TGTGCCAGTAGTACGACAAGTTATGCTAGCGGAGACAATGAGCAGTTCTTC